Listed below are T cell receptor beta chains from one sample, sequenced in a study of CD8 T cells in Susac syndrome. From the immunoSEQ multiplex PCR reads, TCRdb called clonotypes with MiXCR, one entry per CDR3 protein. The sample lists about 210,000 distinct CDR3 sequences; 95% were seen once. What was sequenced was CD4+ T cells from PBMCs. Receptors originate from a human donor with multiple sclerosis. Each CDR3 is given without its conserved first and last residue. Size values are once, few and many counts, or a class for expanded clones, and some rows have none.

cdr3_aa v_call clone_size j_call
ASSQSSPAQGAYEQY TRBV23-1 once TRBJ2-7
ASSLLGGGKNIQY TRBV27 . TRBJ2-4
ASSLAGQDTQY TRBV7-3 once TRBJ2-3
ATSDNLRQGGAF TRBV24-1 . TRBJ1-1
ASSSPFSGSKETQY TRBV12-3/TRBV12-4 . TRBJ2-5
ASSRLGETYEQY TRBV14 . TRBJ2-7
SVAGFGANVLT TRBV29-1 . TRBJ2-6
ASSLTSAGGQQF TRBV7-3 once TRBJ2-1
ASSRRTSTDTQY TRBV12-3/TRBV12-4 few TRBJ2-3
ASSRLSPNEQF TRBV28 . TRBJ2-1
ATSRVDRVEQPQH TRBV15 . TRBJ1-5
ASSIGRPIQETQY TRBV3-1 . TRBJ2-5
ASSSRTTATQY TRBV7-6 . TRBJ2-3
ASSLVPDRTNTEAF TRBV27 . TRBJ1-1
ASSRAPGISYTEAF TRBV5-6 . TRBJ1-1
ASSQWNLPPPTKEETQY TRBV16 . TRBJ2-5
SAKVYQETQY TRBV20-1 once TRBJ2-5
ASSLGSGANVLT TRBV5-1 . TRBJ2-6
ASSSGQGKEKLF TRBV3-1 . TRBJ1-4
ASSFLAGGSYEQY TRBV4-2 . TRBJ2-7
ASAGTDYNEQF TRBV19 once TRBJ2-1
ATSRDRGQGVSGELF TRBV15 . TRBJ2-2